This TCR beta chain is drawn from a study of blood T cell repertoires in COVID-19. Study-wide context: Collection of acute and convalescent COVID-19 samples took place in the United States, Italy and Spain. Sources were T cells, B-cell-depleted T cells, or PBMCs; the material itself was cDNA or gDNA.

CDR1 and CDR2 (germline): LNHDA, SQIVND (reference sequence). The CDR3 contains 15 residues. Trimming shortened V by 5 bases and J by 8 bases, and 21 bases separated the two germline ends. This clone appeared a few times. Source study methods: Estimated nucleated cell counts came from reference gene primer amplification. Assay: immunoSEQ multiplex PCR; the TCRdb copy retains only in-frame clones and omits some. V, J and clone size derive from that table, while D and trimming were established from the DNA sequence. The data show 70,000 to 85,000 clones, 85% to 90% seen once. The chain joins TRBV19 to TRBJ1-2, with D hard to call. Input material: peripheral blood. The receptor's source is an elderly woman in a cohort sampled during active or convalescent COVID-19. The CDR3 sequence is CASSRRQYTTIGYTF. The CDR3 region has the DNA TGTGCCAGTAGTCGGAGGCAGTATACAACTATCGGCTACACCTTC. The complete variable domain, with remaining parts taken from reference TRBV19 and TRBJ1-2, reads DGGITQSPKYLFRKEGQNVTLSCEQNLNHDAMYWYRQDPGQGLRLIYYSQIVNDFQKGDIAEGYSVSREKKESFPLTVTSAQKNPTAFYLCASSRRQYTTIGYTFGSGTRLTVV.